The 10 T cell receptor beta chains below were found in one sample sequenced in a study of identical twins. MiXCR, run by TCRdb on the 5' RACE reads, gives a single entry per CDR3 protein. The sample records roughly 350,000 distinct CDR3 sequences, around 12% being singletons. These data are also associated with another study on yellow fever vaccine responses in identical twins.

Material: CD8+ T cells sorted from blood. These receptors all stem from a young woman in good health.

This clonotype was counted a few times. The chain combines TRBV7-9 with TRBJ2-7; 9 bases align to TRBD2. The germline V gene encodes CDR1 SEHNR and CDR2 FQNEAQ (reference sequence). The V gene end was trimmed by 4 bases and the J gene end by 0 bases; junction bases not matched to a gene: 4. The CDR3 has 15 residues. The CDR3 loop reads CASSSVAGVSYEQYF. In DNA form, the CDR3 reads TGTGCCAGCAGCTCCGTAGCGGGAGTCTCCTACGAGCAGTACTTC.

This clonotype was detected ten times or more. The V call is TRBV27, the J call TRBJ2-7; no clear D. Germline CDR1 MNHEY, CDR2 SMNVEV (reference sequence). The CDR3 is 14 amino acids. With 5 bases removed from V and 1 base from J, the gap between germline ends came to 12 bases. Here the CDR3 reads CASSMGGPSYEQYF. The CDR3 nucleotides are TGTGCCAGCAGTATGGGTGGTCCATCCTACGAGCAGTACTTC.

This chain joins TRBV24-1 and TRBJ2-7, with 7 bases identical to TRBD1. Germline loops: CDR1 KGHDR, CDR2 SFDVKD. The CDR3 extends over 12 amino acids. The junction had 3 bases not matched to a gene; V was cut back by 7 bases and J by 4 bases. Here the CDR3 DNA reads TGTGCCACCAGAGGGGGCTGGTACGAGCAGTACTTC. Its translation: CATRGGWYEQYF.

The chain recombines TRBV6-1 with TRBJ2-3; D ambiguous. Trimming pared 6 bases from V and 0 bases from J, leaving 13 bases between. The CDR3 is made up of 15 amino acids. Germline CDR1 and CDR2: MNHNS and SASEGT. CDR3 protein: CASSRRSPSTDTQYF. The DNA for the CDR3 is TGTGCCAGCAGCCGCAGGAGCCCTAGCACAGATACGCAGTATTTT.

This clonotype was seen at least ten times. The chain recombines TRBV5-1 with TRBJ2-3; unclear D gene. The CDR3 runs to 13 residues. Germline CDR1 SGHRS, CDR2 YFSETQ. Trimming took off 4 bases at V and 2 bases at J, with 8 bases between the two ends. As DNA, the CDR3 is TGCGCCAGCAGCGAGGTACCCACAGATACGCAGTATTTT. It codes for CASSEVPTDTQYF. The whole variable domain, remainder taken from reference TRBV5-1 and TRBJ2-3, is KAGVTQTPRYLIKTRGQQVTLSCSPISGHRSVSWYQQTPGQGLQFLFEYFSETQRNKGNFPGRFSGRQFSNSRSEMNVSTLELGDSALYLCASSEVPTDTQYFGPGTRLTVL.

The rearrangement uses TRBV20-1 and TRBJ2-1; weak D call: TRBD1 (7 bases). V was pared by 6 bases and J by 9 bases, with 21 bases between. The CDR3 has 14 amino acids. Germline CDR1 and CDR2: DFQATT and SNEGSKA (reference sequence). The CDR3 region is CSARGDSPRGEQFF. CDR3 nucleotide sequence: TGCAGTGCCAGGGGGGACTCCCCCCGGGGTGAGCAGTTCTTC.

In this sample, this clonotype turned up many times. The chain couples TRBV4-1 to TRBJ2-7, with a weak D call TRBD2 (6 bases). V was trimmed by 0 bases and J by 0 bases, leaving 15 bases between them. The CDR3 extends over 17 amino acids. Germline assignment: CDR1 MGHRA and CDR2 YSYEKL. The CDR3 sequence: CASSQEGRSLPSYEQYV. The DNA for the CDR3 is TGCGCCAGCAGCCAAGAAGGGAGGAGCCTCCCCTCCTACGAGCAGTACGTC.

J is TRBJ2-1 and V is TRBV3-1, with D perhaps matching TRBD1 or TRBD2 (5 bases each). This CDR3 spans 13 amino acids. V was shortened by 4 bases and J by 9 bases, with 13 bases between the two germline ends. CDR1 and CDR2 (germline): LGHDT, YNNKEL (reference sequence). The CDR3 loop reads CASSPMGVGEQFF. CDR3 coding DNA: TGTGCCAGCAGCCCCATGGGGGTCGGTGAGCAGTTCTTC.

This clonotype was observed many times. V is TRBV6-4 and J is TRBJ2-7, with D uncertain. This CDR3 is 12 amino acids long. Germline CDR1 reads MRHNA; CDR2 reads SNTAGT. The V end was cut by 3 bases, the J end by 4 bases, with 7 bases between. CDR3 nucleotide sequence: TGTGCCAGCAGTGATACGTCGTACGAGCAGTACTTC. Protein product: CASSDTSYEQYF.

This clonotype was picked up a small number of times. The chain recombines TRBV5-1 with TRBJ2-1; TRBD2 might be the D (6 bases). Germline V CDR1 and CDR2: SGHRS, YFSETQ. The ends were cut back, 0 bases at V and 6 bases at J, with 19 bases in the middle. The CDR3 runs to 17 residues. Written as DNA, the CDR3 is TGCGCCAGCAGCTTGGACCTTGGGGGGTTGGGGCGCAATGAGCAGTTCTTC. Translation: CASSLDLGGLGRNEQFF.